What follows is one T cell receptor (beta chain) and its context. The data derive from a study of immune characterization of retroperitoneal liposarcoma. TCRdb passed the PCR reads through MiXCR, listing each CDR3 protein once. The repertoire holds some 3,000 distinct CDR3 sequences, 43% seen once, with approximately 40% in the top ten. Germline CDR1 reads MNHEY; CDR2 reads SVGAGI. The CDR3 covers 15 residues. The trim removed 2 bases at V and 4 bases at J, leaving 2 bases unmatched. Sequenced sample: tumor tissue. The rearrangement links TRBV6-5 to TRBJ2-1, with 10 nucleotides matching TRBD2. The origin of this receptor is a male donor with retroperitoneal liposarcoma. The CDR3, as DNA: TGTGCCAGCAGTTACGGGACTAGCGAGTACAATGAGCAGTTCTTC. Amino acid sequence: CASSYGTSEYNEQFF.